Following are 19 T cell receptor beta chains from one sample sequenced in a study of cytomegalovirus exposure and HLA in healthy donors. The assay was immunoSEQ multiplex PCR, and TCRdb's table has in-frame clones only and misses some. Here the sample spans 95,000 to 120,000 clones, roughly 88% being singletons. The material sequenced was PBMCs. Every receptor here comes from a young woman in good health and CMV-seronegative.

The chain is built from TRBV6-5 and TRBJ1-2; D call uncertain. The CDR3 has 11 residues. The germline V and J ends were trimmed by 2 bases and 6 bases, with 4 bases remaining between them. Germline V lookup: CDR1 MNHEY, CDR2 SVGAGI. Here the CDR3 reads CASSYGDGYTF. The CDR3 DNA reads TGTGCCAGCAGTTACGGAGATGGCTACACCTTC.

CDR3: CASVKQGRTDTQYF. Written as DNA, the CDR3 is TGTGCCAGTGTTAAACAGGGGAGGACAGATACGCAGTATTTT. The chain links TRBV28 to TRBJ2-3; a possible D gene is TRBD1 (7 bases). CDR1 MDHEN and CDR2 SYDVKM come from the germline V gene. Trimming cost V 9 bases and J 3 bases, with 16 bases left between them. The CDR3 length is 14 residues.

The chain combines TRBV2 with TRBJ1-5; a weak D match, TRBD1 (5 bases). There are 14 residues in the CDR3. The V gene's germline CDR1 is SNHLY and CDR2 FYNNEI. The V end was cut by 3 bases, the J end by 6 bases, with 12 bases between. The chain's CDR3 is CASSEAGSAQPQHF. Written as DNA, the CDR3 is TGTGCCAGCAGTGAGGCAGGGTCTGCTCAGCCCCAGCATTTT. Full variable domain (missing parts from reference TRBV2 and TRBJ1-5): EPEVTQTPSHQVTQMGQEVILRCVPISNHLYFYWYRQILGQKVEFLVSFYNNEISEKSEIFDDQFSVERPDGSNFTLKIRSTKLEDSAMYFCASSEAGSAQPQHFGDGTRLSIL.

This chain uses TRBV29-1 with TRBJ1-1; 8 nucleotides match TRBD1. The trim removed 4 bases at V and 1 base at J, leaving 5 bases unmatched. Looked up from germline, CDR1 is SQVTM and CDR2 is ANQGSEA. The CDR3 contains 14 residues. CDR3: CSVASTGGNTEAFF. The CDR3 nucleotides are TGCAGCGTTGCCTCTACAGGGGGGAACACTGAAGCTTTCTTT.

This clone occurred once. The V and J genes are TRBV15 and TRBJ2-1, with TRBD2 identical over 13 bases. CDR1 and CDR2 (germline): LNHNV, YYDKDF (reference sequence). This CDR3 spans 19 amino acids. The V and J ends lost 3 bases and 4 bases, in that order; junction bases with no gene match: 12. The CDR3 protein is CATSSELAGGSIAYNEQFF. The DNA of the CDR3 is TGTGCCACCAGCAGCGAACTAGCGGGGGGGTCCATAGCGTACAATGAGCAGTTCTTC.

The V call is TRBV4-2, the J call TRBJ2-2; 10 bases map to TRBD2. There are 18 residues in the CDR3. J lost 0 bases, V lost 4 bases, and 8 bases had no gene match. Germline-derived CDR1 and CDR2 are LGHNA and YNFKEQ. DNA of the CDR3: TGTGCCAGCAGCCTGATTAGCGGGGGGCTGCCGAACACCGGGGAGCTGTTTTTT. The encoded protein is CASSLISGGLPNTGELFF.

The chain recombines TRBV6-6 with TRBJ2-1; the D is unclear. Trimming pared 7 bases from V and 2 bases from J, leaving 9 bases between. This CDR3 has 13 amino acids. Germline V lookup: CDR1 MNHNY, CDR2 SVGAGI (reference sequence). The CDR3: CASTESPYNEQFF. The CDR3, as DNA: TGTGCCAGCACCGAGTCCCCCTACAATGAGCAGTTCTTC.

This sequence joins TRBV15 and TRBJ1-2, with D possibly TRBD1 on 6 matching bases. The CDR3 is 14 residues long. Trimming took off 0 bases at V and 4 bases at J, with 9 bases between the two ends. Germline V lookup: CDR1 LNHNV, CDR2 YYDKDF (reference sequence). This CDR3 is CATSRDGGLYGYTF. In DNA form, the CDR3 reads TGTGCCACCAGCAGAGATGGGGGCCTCTATGGCTACACCTTC. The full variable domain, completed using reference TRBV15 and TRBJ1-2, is DAMVIQNPRYQVTQFGKPVTLSCSQTLNHNVMYWYQQKSSQAPKLLFHYYDKDFNNEADTPDNFQSRRPNTSFCFLDIRSPGLGDTAMYLCATSRDGGLYGYTFGSGTRLTVV.

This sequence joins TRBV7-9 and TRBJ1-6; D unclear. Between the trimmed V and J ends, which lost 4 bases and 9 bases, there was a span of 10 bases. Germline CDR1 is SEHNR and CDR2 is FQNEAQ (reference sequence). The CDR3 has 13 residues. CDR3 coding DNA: TGTGCCAGCAGCTCGGGGAAGGGTTCACCCCTCCACTTT. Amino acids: CASSSGKGSPLHF.

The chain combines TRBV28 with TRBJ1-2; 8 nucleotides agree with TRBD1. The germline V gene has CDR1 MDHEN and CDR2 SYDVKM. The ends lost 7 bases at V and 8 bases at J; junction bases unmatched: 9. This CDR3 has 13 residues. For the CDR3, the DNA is TGTGCCAGCACCCAGGACAGGGAGGGGGGCTACACCTTC. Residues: CASTQDREGGYTF.

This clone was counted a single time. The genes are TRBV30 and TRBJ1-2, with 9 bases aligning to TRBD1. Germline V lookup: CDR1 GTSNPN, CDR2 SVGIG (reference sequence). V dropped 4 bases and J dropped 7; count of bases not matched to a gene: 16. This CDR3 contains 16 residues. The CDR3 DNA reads TGTGCCTGGAAACAGACAGGGGGAAACAGTTTGGGTGGCTACACCTTC. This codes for CAWKQTGGNSLGGYTF.

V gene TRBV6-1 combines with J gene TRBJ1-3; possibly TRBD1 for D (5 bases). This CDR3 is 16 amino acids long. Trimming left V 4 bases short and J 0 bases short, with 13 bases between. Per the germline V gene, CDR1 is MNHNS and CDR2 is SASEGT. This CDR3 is CASSGHQGRSGNTIYF. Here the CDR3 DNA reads TGTGCCAGCAGTGGTCATCAGGGCCGCTCTGGAAACACCATATATTTT.

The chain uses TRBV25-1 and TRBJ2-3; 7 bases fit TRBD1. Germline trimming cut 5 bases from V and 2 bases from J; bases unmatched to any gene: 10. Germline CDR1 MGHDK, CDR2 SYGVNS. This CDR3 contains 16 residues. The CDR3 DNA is TGTGCCAGCAGTAACCGGGACAGAGTTACCACAGATACGCAGTATTTT. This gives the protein CASSNRDRVTTDTQYF.

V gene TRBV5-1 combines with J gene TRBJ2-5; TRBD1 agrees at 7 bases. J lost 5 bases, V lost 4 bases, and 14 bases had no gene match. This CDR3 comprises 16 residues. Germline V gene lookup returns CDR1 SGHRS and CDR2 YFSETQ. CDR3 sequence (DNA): TGCGCCAGCAGCCCCCCCTCGGGACAGTTAGGGGAGACCCAGTACTTC. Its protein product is CASSPPSGQLGETQYF.

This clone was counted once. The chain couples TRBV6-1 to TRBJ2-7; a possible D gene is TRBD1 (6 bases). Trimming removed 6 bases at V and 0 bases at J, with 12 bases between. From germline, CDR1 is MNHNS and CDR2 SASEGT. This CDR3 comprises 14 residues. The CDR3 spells CASSMTGVSYEQYF. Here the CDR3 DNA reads TGTGCCAGCAGCATGACAGGCGTCTCCTACGAGCAGTACTTC.

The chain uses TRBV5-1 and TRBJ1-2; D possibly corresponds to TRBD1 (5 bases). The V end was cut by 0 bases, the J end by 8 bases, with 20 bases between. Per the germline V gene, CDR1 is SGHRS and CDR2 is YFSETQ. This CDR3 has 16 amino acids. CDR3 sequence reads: CASSLVGTGELGGYTF. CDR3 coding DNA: TGCGCCAGCAGCTTGGTCGGGACTGGAGAATTGGGAGGCTACACCTTC. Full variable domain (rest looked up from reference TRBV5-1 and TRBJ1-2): KAGVTQTPRYLIKTRGQQVTLSCSPISGHRSVSWYQQTPGQGLQFLFEYFSETQRNKGNFPGRFSGRQFSNSRSEMNVSTLELGDSALYLCASSLVGTGELGGYTFGSGTRLTVV.

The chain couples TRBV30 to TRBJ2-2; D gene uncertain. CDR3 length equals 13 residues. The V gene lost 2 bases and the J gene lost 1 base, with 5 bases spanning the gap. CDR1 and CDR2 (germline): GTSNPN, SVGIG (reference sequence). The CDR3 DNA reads TGTGCCTGGAGTCACAGGAACACCGGGGAGCTGTTTTTT. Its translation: CAWSHRNTGELFF.

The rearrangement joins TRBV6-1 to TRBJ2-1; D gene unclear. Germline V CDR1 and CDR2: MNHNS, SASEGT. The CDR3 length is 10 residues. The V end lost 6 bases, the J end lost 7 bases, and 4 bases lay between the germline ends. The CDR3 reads CASSRNEQFF. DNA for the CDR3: TGTGCCAGCAGCCGGAATGAGCAGTTCTTC.

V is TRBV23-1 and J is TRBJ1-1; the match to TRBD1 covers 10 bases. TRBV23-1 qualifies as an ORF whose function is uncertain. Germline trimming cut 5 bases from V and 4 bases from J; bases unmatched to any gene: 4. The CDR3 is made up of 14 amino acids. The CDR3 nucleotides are TGCGCCAGCAGTGCCGACAGGGGGCTCACTGAAGCTTTCTTT. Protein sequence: CASSADRGLTEAFF.